The source of this T cell receptor beta chain is a study of T cells in Graves' hyperthyroidism and ophthalmopathy. Study-wide results and caveats: Ophthalmopathy and stable hyperthyroidism were told apart by a 13 V-J model.

Trimming left V 4 bases short and J 1 base short, with 10 bases between. The CDR3 is 14 amino acids. Germline values: CDR1 SQVTM, CDR2 ANQGSEA. RNA transcripts served as the template for amplifying TCR beta CDR3 regions. The HTBI set primed first-round TCR CDR3 RT-PCR. From the multiplex PCR reads, TCRdb called clonotypes with MiXCR, one entry per CDR3 protein. There are 300,000 to 450,000 distinct CDR3 sequences in the sample; around 25% occur only once, and less than 85% lies in the top ten. Of note for this clonotype: Antigen: not known.

The sequence was collected from a man aged 50 or older with Graves' hyperthyroidism. The specimen sequenced was blood. The V and J genes are TRBV29-1 and TRBJ1-4, with a weak D call TRBD1 (6 bases). The CDR3 here is CSVGTGKTNEKLFF. CDR3 coding DNA: TGCAGCGTTGGAACAGGGAAAACTAATGAAAAACTGTTTTTT.